These 18 T cell receptor beta chains came from one sample sequenced in a study of control samples from healthy donors and cancer patients. Generated by immunoSEQ multiplex PCR, the TCRdb table keeps only in-frame clones and is missing some. The sample holds 90,000 to 150,000 clones, around 88% seen once. Sequencing was carried out using blood. The receptors here all came from a man in his forties or fifties in good health.

The rearrangement links TRBV5-1 to TRBJ1-1, with a possible D match to TRBD1 (5 bases). Germline V lookup: CDR1 SGHRS, CDR2 YFSETQ. Trimming left V 0 bases short and J 5 bases short, with 14 bases between. The CDR3 extends over 15 amino acids. The CDR3 DNA is TGCGCCAGCAGCTTGGCGGGGCCAGAGATAACTGAAGCTTTCTTT. Its translation: CASSLAGPEITEAFF.

V is TRBV7-3 and J is TRBJ1-1; the match to TRBD1 covers 7 bases. Germline CDR1 and CDR2: SGHTA and FQGTGA. The CDR3 has 13 residues. J lost 3 bases, V lost 5 bases, and 3 bases had no gene match. This CDR3 is CASSVGQDTEAFF. The CDR3, as DNA: TGTGCCAGCAGCGTAGGACAGGACACTGAAGCTTTCTTT.

The chain joins TRBV6-2 or TRBV6-3 to TRBJ2-3; TRBD2 might be the D (5 bases). The CDR3 contains 14 residues. Looked up from germline, CDR1 is MNHEY and CDR2 is SVGEGT. V was pared by 0 bases and J by 5 bases, with 9 bases between. The CDR3 loop reads CASSYSGVQDTQYF. CDR3 in DNA: TGTGCCAGCAGTTACTCCGGGGTACAAGATACGCAGTATTTT.

V usage is TRBV19 and J usage is TRBJ2-7, with 7 bases matching TRBD1. Germline V gene data show CDR1 as LNHDA and CDR2 as SQIVND (reference sequence). This CDR3 spans 15 amino acids. V was pared by 5 bases and J by 0 bases, with 7 bases of the junction left unmatched. The CDR3 nucleotides read TGTGCCAGTAGTGAAGTGAGACAGGGCTCCTACGAGCAGTACTTC. Protein product: CASSEVRQGSYEQYF.

The chain employs TRBV29-1 and TRBJ1-1; 12 bases match TRBD1. Losses at the gene ends were 6 bases for V and 8 bases for J; bases not matched to a gene: 7. Per germline, CDR1 SQVTM and CDR2 ANQGSEA. The CDR3 is made up of 13 amino acids. The CDR3 DNA sequence: TGCAGCGTATCGGGACAGGGGGCATGGGAAGCTTTCTTT. Translated: CSVSGQGAWEAFF.

J is TRBJ1-4 and V is TRBV5-8; 9 nucleotides agree with TRBD1. The germline V gene has CDR1 SGHTS and CDR2 YDEGEE. V shed 3 bases and J 6 bases; nucleotides not matched to a gene: 3. CDR3 length: 14 residues. This CDR3 reads CASSWGQGYEKLFF. Here the CDR3 DNA reads TGTGCCAGCAGCTGGGGACAGGGTTATGAAAAACTGTTTTTT.

This clone was observed many times. This chain links TRBV3-1 (or the pseudogene TRBV3-2) with TRBJ1-1, with D maybe TRBD1 (5 bases). CDR1 LGHDT and CDR2 YNNKEL come from the germline V gene (reference sequence). The CDR3 extends over 13 amino acids. The V gene lost 3 bases and the J gene lost 0 bases, with 5 bases spanning the gap. Here the CDR3 DNA reads TGTGCCAGCAGCCAGACAGTGAACACTGAAGCTTTCTTT. It codes for CASSQTVNTEAFF.

This clone was seen a few times. The chain recombines TRBV5-1 with TRBJ1-2, with a tentative D call TRBD1 (5 bases). The germline gives CDR1 SGHRS, CDR2 YFSETQ. The CDR3 is 14 amino acids. V lost 4 bases, J lost 8 bases, and 18 bases lay in between. CDR3 sequence reads: CASSPREGSQGYTF. CDR3 coding DNA: TGCGCCAGCAGCCCCCGGGAGGGGAGTCAAGGCTACACCTTC.

V and J are TRBV3-1 (or the pseudogene TRBV3-2) and TRBJ2-5, with 8 nucleotides matching TRBD2. CDR3 size: 16 residues. Losses at the gene ends were 5 bases for V and 1 base for J; bases not matched to a gene: 9. Per germline, CDR1 LGHDT and CDR2 YNNKEL (reference sequence). For the CDR3, the DNA is TGTGCCAGCAGCACTCTGGTACGGGGGGGCCAAGAGACCCAGTACTTC. Its translation: CASSTLVRGGQETQYF.

The V and J genes are TRBV12-3 or TRBV12-4 and TRBJ1-2, with D perhaps TRBD1 (6 bases). V was cut by 6 bases and J by 8 bases, with 16 bases left in between. CDR3 length equals 13 residues. DNA of the CDR3: TGTGCCAGCAGCCTGCAGGGGTCCATAGGCTACACCTTC. This codes for CASSLQGSIGYTF.

J is TRBJ2-6 and V is TRBV7-9; possibly TRBD1 or TRBD2 for D (5 bases each). The CDR3 has 15 amino acids. Deletions cut 3 bases from V and 2 bases from J, with 8 bases between. Per the germline V gene, CDR1 is SEHNR and CDR2 is FQNEAQ (reference sequence). This CDR3 reads CASSFSGPGANVLTF. As DNA, the CDR3 is TGTGCCAGCAGCTTCTCGGGACCTGGGGCCAACGTCCTGACTTTC.

The rearrangement joins TRBV6-5 to TRBJ1-3; D is ambiguous. Trimming pared 5 bases from V and 3 bases from J, leaving 8 bases between. Germline V gene lookup returns CDR1 MNHEY and CDR2 SVGAGI. There are 13 residues in the CDR3. The CDR3 loop reads CASSPRGGNTIYF. CDR3 DNA: TGTGCCAGCAGTCCCCGAGGTGGAAACACCATATATTTT.

The J gene is TRBJ2-7, the V gene TRBV4-1; 8 nucleotides match TRBD1. V lost 1 base and J lost 3; bases outside the gene matches: 8. Germline-derived CDR1 and CDR2 are MGHRA and YSYEKL. The CDR3 extends over 16 amino acids. The CDR3 protein is CASSQGTGSLLYEQYF. In DNA form, the CDR3 reads TGCGCCAGCAGCCAAGGGACAGGGTCCCTCCTCTACGAGCAGTACTTC.

V is TRBV24-1 and J is TRBJ1-2, with 11 bases aligning to TRBD1. This CDR3 is 15 amino acids long. V lost 5 bases to trimming and J lost 8 bases; unmatched junction nucleotides: 9. The germline gives CDR1 KGHDR, CDR2 SFDVKD. CDR3 region: CATSAGQGAGLGYTF. CDR3 coding DNA: TGTGCCACCAGTGCAGGACAGGGGGCTGGATTAGGCTACACCTTC.

The chain recombines TRBV7-2 with TRBJ2-3, with a possible D match to TRBD1 (6 bases). V was clipped by 3 bases and J by 0 bases, with 13 bases between them. Germline-derived CDR1 and CDR2 are SGHTA and FQGNSA. This CDR3 spans 16 amino acids. CDR3 protein: CASSFGTLTSTDTQYF. DNA of the CDR3: TGTGCCAGCAGCTTCGGGACACTTACCAGCACAGATACGCAGTATTTT.

V usage is TRBV30 and J usage is TRBJ2-7, with no clear D. V was clipped by 0 bases and J by 2 bases, with 8 bases between them. Germline CDR1 reads GTSNPN; CDR2 reads SVGIG (reference sequence). The CDR3 spans 13 residues. The CDR3 nucleotides read TGTGCCTGGAGTGTTAGGGCCACCTACGAGCAGTACTTC. This sequence encodes CAWSVRATYEQYF.

J is TRBJ2-3 and V is TRBV5-1, with 7 bases aligning to TRBD1. J was trimmed by 2 bases and V by 3 bases; bases with no gene match: 3. CDR3 length: 14 residues. The germline V gene encodes CDR1 SGHRS and CDR2 YFSETQ. CDR3 residues: CASSWDSPTDTQYF. The CDR3 DNA reads as TGCGCCAGCAGCTGGGACAGCCCCACAGATACGCAGTATTTT.

The rearrangement links TRBV7-2 to TRBJ2-2, with D perhaps matching TRBD2 (6 bases). Per germline, CDR1 SGHTA and CDR2 FQGNSA. The V gene lost 5 bases and the J gene lost 6 bases, with 10 bases spanning the gap. The CDR3 extends over 13 amino acids. The CDR3 protein is CASSPQRAGELFF. CDR3 DNA: TGTGCCAGCAGCCCCCAGCGGGCCGGGGAGCTGTTTTTT.